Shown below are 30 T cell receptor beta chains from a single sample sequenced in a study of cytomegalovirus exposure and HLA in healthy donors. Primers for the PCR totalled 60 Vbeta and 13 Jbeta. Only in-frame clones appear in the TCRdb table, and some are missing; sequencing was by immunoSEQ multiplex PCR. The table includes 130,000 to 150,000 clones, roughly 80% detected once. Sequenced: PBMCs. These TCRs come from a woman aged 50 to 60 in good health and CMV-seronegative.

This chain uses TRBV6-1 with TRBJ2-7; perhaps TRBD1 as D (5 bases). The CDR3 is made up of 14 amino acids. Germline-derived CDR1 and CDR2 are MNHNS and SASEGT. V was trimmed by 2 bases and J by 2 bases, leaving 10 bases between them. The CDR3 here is CASSESVRAYEQYF. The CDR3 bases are TGTGCCAGCAGTGAATCAGTCAGGGCCTACGAGCAGTACTTC.

DNA for the CDR3: TGTGCCACGCGGAGCGGGGGGGCGACCGAGCAGTTCTTC. It translates to CATRSGGATEQFF. This chain joins TRBV10-3 and TRBJ2-1; 10 bases match TRBD2. J was trimmed by 10 bases and V by 10 bases; bases with no gene match: 10. Germline V gives CDR1 ENHRY, CDR2 SYGVKD. This CDR3 comprises 13 residues.

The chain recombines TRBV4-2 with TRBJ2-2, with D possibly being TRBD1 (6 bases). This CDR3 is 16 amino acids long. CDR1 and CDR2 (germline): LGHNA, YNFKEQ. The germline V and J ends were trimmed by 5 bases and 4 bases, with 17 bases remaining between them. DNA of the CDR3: TGTGCCAGCAGCGCCCGGACAGCTCAAGGCACCGGGGAGCTGTTTTTT. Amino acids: CASSARTAQGTGELFF.

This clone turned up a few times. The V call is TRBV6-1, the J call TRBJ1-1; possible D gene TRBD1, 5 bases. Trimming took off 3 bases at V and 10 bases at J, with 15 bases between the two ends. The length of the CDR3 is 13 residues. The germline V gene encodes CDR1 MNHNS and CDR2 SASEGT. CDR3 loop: CASSEVEFGGAFF. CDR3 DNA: TGTGCCAGCAGTGAGGTCGAATTCGGGGGAGCTTTCTTT.

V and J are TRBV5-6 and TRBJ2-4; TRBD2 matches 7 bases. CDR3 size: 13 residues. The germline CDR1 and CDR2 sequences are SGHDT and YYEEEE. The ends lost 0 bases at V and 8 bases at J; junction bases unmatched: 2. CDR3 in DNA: TGTGCCAGCAGCTTGGCGGGGGGTGACATTCAGTACTTC. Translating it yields CASSLAGGDIQYF.

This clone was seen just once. CDR3 bases: TGTGCCGCAGGCAGGGGGCCCGATGGCTACACCTTC. It specifies CAAGRGPDGYTF. The chain uses TRBV6-5 and TRBJ1-2; 8 bases agree with TRBD1. V trimming: 11 bases; J trimming: 6 bases; junction bases outside the gene matches: 8. The germline V gene has CDR1 MNHEY and CDR2 SVGAGI. The CDR3 sequence is 12 residues long.

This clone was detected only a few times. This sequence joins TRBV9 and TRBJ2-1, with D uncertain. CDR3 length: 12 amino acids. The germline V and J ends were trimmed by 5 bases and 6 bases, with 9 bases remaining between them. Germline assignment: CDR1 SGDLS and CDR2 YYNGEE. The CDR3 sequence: CASSENLNEQFF. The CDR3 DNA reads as TGTGCCAGCAGTGAGAACCTCAATGAGCAGTTCTTC.

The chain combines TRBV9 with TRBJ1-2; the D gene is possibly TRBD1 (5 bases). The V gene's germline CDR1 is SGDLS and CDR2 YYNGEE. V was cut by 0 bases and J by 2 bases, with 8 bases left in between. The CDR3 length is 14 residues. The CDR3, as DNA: TGTGCCAGCAGCGTAGTTGACAGCAACTATGGCTACACCTTC. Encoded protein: CASSVVDSNYGYTF.

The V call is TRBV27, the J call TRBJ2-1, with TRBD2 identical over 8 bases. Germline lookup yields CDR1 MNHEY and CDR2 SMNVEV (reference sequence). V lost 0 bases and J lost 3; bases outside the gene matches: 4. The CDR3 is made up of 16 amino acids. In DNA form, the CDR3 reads TGTGCCAGCAGTTTATCCCCGGGGGGGAACTACAATGAGCAGTTCTTC. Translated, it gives CASSLSPGGNYNEQFF.

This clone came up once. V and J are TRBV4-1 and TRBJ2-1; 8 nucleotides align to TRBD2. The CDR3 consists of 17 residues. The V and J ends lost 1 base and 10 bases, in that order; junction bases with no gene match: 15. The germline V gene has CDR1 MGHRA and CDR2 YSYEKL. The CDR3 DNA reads TGCGCCAGCAGCCAAGCTCCGGGACTAGTGAGTAGGAAAGAGCAGTTCTTC. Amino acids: CASSQAPGLVSRKEQFF.

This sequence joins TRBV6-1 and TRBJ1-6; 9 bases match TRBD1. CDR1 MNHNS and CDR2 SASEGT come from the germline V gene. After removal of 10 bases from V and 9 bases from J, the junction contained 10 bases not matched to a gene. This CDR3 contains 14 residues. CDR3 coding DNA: TGTGCCACCCTCTCCCGGGACAGGGCTTCACCCCTCCACTTT. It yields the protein CATLSRDRASPLHF.

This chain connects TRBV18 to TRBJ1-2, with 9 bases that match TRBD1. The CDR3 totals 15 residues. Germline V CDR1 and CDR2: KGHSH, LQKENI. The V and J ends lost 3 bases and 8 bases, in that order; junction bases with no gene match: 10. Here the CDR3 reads CASSPSGTGTRGYTF. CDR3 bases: TGTGCCAGCTCACCGTCCGGGACAGGGACGAGAGGCTACACCTTC.

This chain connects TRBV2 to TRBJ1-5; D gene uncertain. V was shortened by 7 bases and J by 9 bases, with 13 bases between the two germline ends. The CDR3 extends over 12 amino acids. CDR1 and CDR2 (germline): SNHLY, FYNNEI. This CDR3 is CASNPIWPPQHF. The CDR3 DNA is TGTGCCAGCAACCCCATATGGCCGCCCCAGCATTTT.

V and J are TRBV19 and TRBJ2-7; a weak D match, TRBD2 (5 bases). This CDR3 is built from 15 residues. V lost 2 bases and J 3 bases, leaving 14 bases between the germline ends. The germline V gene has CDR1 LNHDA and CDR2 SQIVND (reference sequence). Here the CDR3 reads CASSIIGSSVYEQYF. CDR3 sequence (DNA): TGTGCCAGTAGTATAATTGGGAGCTCGGTCTACGAGCAGTACTTC.

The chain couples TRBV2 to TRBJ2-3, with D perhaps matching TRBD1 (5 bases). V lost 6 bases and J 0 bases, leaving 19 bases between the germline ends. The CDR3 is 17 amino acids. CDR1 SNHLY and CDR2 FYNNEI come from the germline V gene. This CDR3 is CASSHTLRQSSTDTQYF. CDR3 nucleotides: TGTGCCAGCAGCCACACGTTAAGACAGTCTAGCACAGATACGCAGTATTTT.

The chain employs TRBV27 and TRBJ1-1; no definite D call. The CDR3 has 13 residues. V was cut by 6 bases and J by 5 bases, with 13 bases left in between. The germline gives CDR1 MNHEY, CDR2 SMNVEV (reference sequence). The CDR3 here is CASSPNWETEAFF. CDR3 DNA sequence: TGTGCCAGCAGCCCTAACTGGGAGACTGAAGCTTTCTTT.

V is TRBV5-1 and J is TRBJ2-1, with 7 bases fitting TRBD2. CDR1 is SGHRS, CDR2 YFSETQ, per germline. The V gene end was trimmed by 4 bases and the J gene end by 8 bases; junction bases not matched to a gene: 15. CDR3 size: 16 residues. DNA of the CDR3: TGCGCCAGCAGCAAGCGGGACCAGGGCAAGGGCTATGAGCAGTTCTTC. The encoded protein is CASSKRDQGKGYEQFF.

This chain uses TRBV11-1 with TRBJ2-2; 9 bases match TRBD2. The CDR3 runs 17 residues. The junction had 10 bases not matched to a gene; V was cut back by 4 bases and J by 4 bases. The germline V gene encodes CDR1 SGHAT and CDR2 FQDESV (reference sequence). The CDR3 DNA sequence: TGTGCCAGCAGCTCCGCGGGAGGGCGGGGATTCACCGGGGAGCTGTTTTTT. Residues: CASSSAGGRGFTGELFF. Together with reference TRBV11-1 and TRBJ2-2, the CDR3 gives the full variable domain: EAEVAQSPRYKITEKSQAVAFWCDPISGHATLYWYRQILGQGPELLVQFQDESVVDDSQLPKDRFSAERLKGVDSTLKIQPAELGDSAMYLCASSSAGGRGFTGELFFGEGSRLTVL.

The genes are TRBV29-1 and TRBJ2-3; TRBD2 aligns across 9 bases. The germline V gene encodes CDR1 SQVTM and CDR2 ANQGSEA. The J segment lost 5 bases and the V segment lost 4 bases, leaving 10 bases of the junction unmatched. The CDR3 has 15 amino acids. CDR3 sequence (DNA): TGCAGCGTTGTGGAGGGCGGGGGGGTCGGAGATACGCAGTATTTT. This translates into CSVVEGGGVGDTQYF.

CDR3 coding DNA: TGTGCCAGCAGGACAGAAGACTATGGCTACACCTTC. This translates into CASRTEDYGYTF. The chain joins TRBV2 to TRBJ1-2; TRBD1 might be the D (5 bases). This CDR3 has 12 amino acids. Trimming stripped 6 bases from V and 3 bases from J, with 8 bases between. Germline V gene sequence: CDR1 SNHLY, CDR2 FYNNEI.

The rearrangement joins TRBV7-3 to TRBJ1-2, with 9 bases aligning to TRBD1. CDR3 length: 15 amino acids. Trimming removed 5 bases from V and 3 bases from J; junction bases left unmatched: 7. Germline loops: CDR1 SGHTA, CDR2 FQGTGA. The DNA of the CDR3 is TGTGCCAGCAGCCCCCGGGACAGGGACCACTATGGCTACACCTTC. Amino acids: CASSPRDRDHYGYTF.

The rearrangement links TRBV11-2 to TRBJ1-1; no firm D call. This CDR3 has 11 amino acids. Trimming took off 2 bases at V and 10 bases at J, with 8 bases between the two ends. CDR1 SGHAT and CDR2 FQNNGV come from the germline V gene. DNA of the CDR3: TGTGCCAGCAGCTTATGGAGAGGAGCTTTCTTT. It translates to CASSLWRGAFF.

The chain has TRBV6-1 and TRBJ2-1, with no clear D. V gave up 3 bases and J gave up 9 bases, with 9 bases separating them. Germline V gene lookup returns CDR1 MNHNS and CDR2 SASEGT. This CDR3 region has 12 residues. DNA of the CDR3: TGTGCCAGCAGTGAGTATGGTAGTGAGCAGTTCTTC. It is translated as CASSEYGSEQFF.

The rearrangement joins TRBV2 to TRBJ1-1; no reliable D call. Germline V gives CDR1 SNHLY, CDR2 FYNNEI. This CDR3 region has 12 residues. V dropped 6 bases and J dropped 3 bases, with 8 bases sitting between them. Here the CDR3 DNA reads TGTGCCAGCAGGTATCCGTACACTGAAGCTTTCTTT. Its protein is CASRYPYTEAFF.

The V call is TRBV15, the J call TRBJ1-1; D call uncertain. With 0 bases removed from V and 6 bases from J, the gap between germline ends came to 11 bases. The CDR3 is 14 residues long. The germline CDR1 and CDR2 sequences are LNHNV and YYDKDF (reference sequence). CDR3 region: CATSRDTEDAEAFF. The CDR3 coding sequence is TGTGCCACCAGCAGAGATACGGAGGATGCTGAAGCTTTCTTT.

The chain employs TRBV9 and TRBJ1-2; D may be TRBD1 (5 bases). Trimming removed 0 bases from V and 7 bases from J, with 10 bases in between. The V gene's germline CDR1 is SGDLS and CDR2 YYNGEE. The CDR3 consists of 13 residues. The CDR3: CASSVVFGAGYTF. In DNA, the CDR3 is TGTGCCAGCAGCGTAGTCTTTGGGGCTGGCTACACCTTC. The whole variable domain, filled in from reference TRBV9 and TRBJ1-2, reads DSGVTQTPKHLITATGQRVTLRCSPRSGDLSVYWYQQSLDQGLQFLIQYYNGEERAKGNILERFSAQQFPDLHSELNLSSLELGDSALYFCASSVVFGAGYTFGSGTRLTVV.

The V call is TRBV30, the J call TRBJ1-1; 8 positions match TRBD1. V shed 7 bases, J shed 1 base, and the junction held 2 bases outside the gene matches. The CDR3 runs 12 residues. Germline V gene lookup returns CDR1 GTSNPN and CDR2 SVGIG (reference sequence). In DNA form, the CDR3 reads TGTGCCTACGGACAGGGGAACACTGAAGCTTTCTTT. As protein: CAYGQGNTEAFF. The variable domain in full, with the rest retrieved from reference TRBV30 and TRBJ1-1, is SQTIHQWPATLVQPVGSPLSLECTVEGTSNPNLYWYRQAAGRGLQLLFYSVGIGQISSEVPQNLSASRPQDRQFILSSKKLLLSDSGFYLCAYGQGNTEAFFGQGTRLTVV.

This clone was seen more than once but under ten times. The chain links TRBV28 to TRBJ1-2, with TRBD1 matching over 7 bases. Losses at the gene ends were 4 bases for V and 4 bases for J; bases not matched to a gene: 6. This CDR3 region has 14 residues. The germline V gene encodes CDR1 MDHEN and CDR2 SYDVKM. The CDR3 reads CASSSTTGVYGYTF. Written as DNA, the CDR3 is TGTGCCAGCAGTTCCACAACAGGGGTCTATGGCTACACCTTC.

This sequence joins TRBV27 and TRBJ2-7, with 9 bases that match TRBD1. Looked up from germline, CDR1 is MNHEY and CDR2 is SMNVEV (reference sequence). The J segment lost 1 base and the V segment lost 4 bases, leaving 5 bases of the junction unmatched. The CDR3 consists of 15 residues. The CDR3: CASSWDRDLSYEQYF. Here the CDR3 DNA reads TGTGCCAGCAGTTGGGACAGGGATCTTTCCTACGAGCAGTACTTC.

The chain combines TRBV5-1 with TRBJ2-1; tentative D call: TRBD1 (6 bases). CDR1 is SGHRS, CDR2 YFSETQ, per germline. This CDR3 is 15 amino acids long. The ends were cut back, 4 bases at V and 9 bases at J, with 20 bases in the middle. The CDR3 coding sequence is TGCGCCAGCAGCGACGGACAGCCGATCTTCGGTGAGCAGTTCTTC. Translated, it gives CASSDGQPIFGEQFF.